This T cell receptor (beta chain) was identified in a study of control samples from healthy donors and cancer patients. TCRdb's copy holds only in-frame clones and misses some; the assay was immunoSEQ multiplex PCR. The data hold 150,000 to 200,000 clones, with approximately 94% observed a single time. V trimming: 4 bases; J trimming: 5 bases; junction bases outside the gene matches: 9. The CDR3 loop spans 15 amino acids. Per the germline V gene, CDR1 is SGHRS and CDR2 is YFSETQ. The rearrangement links TRBV5-1 to TRBJ2-5; TRBD1 aligns across 9 bases. The receptor's source is a woman aged 18-29 years in good health. The material sequenced was blood. CDR3 DNA: TGCGCCAGCAGCCCGGGTCGAGACAGGGGGGAGACCCAGTACTTC. It codes for CASSPGRDRGETQYF. The full variable domain, completed using reference TRBV5-1 and TRBJ2-5, is KAGVTQTPRYLIKTRGQQVTLSCSPISGHRSVSWYQQTPGQGLQFLFEYFSETQRNKGNFPGRFSGRQFSNSRSEMNVSTLELGDSALYLCASSPGRDRGETQYFGPGTRLLVL.